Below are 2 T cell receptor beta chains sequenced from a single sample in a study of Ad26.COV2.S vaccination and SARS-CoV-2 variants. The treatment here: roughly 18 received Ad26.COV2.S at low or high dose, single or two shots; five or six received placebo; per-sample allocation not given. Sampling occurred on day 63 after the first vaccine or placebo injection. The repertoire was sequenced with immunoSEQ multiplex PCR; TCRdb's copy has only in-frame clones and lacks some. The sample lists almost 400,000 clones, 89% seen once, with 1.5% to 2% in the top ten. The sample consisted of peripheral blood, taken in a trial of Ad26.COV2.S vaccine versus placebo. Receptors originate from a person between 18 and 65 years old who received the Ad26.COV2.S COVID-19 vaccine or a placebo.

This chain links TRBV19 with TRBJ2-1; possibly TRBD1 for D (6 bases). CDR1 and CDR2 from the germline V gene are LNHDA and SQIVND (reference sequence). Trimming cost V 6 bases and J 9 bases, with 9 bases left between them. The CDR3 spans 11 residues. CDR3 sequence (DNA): TGTGCCAGTAGGAGGGGGACTGAGCAGTTCTTC. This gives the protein CASRRGTEQFF.

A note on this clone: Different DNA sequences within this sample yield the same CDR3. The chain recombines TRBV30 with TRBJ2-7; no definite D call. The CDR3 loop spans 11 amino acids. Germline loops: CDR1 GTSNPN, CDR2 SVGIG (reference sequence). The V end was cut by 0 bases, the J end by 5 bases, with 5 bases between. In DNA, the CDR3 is TGTGCCTGGAGTGTATTACACGAGCAGTACTTC. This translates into CAWSVLHEQYF. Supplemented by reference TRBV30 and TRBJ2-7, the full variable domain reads SQTIHQWPATLVQPVGSPLSLECTVEGTSNPNLYWYRQAAGRGLQLLFYSVGIGQISSEVPQNLSASRPQDRQFILSSKKLLLSDSGFYLCAWSVLHEQYFGPGTRLTVT.